These T cell receptor beta chains were read from a single sample in a study of identifying expanded T cells in peripheral blood. Here immunoSEQ multiplex PCR was the method, and the copy in TCRdb shows in-frame clones only, minus some. Among 80,000 to 95,000 clones listed, about nine tenths were seen once. Source material: blood. Receptors originate from a person aged 18 to 70 in good health. The CDR3 runs from the conserved cysteine through the conserved F or W. Each record gives: D gene, J gene, V gene, clone size, CDR3 DNA, CDR3 protein. D genes are given only for firm matches. Size tells how often a clone was seen (once, few, many) or the class of an expanded clone, and some rows leave it out.

>.|TRBJ1-4|TRBV7-9|.
TGTGCCAGCAGCTTAATGACAGCAACTAATGAAAAACTGTTTTTT
CASSLMTATNEKLFF
>.|TRBJ1-4|TRBV5-6|.
TGTGCCAGCAGCCTGGGACATTATGAAAAACTGTTTTTT
CASSLGHYEKLFF
>TRBD1|TRBJ1-6|TRBV2|few
TGTGCCAGCAGTGCGACAGGGGGTCATAATTCACCCCTCCACTTT
CASSATGGHNSPLHF
>.|TRBJ1-1|TRBV7-9|.
TGTGCCAGCAGCCCGCAGGGACAGAACACTGAAGCTTTCTTT
CASSPQGQNTEAFF
>.|TRBJ1-3|TRBV5-1|once
TGCGCCAGCAGCTTGGAACCACCTGGAAACACCATATATTTT
CASSLEPPGNTIYF
>TRBD2|TRBJ2-2|TRBV10-3|.
TGTGCCATCAGTGGACGGTCTAGCGGGAGGGTCGGGGAGCTGTTTTTT
CAISGRSSGRVGELFF
>.|TRBJ2-2|TRBV9|.
TGTGCCAGCAGCGTAGGAATGGCCAACGGGGAGCTGTTTTTT
CASSVGMANGELFF
>.|TRBJ2-7|TRBV15|.
TGTGCCACCAGCAGAGATCAGGGAGGGGGGTACGAGCAGTACTTC
CATSRDQGGGYEQYF
>.|TRBJ1-3|TRBV28|.
TGTGCCAGCGGGGGGGCCCCCAACGCTGGAAACACCATATATTTT
CASGGAPNAGNTIYF
>.|TRBJ1-1|TRBV6-5|.
TGTGCCACCATAGGAGAATTTTCTGCTTTCTTT
CATIGEFSAFF
>.|TRBJ2-7|TRBV6-4|once
TGTGCCAGCAGTGACGAGGCGGACTCCTACGAGCAGTACTTC
CASSDEADSYEQYF
>TRBD1|TRBJ2-2|TRBV4-3|.
TGCGCCAGCAGCCATCTCCGGGACAGGGGGCTCGGGGAGCTGTTTTTT
CASSHLRDRGLGELFF
>TRBD2|TRBJ2-3|TRBV9|.
TGTGCCAGCAGCGTAGGGTTAACTAGCGGGGGCCTCACAGATACGCAGTATTTT
CASSVGLTSGGLTDTQYF
>.|TRBJ1-1|TRBV6-5|.
TGTGCCAGCAGTTACTCTTTGAACACTGAAGCTTTCTTT
CASSYSLNTEAFF
>.|TRBJ2-2|TRBV18|.
TGTGCCAGCTCACCATTTGATGGGGCCAGTGGGGAGCTGTTTTTT
CASSPFDGASGELFF
>.|TRBJ2-2|TRBV6-4|.
TGTGCCAGCAGTGACGGGGGGAACACCGGGGAGCTGTTTTTT
CASSDGGNTGELFF
>.|TRBJ2-4|TRBV30|.
TGTGCCTGGCGACAGGGTGGAGGGGACATTCAGTACTTC
CAWRQGGGDIQYF
>TRBD2|TRBJ2-7|TRBV6-1|few
TGTGCCAGCAGTGAATGGGCGGGAGGGCCGTCCGAGCAGTACTTC
CASSEWAGGPSEQYF
>.|TRBJ1-6|TRBV19|.
TGTGCCGCCGGGGCCAGGGCTGAAAATTCACCCCTCCACTTT
CAAGARAENSPLHF
>TRBD1|TRBJ1-1|TRBV10-3|.
TGTGCCATCAGATCAACGGGACAGGAGAACACTGAAGCTTTCTTT
CAIRSTGQENTEAFF
>.|TRBJ1-1|TRBV9|once
TGTGCCAGCAGCGTAGTGGACACCCTCCCGGGCCCTGAAGCTTTCTTT
CASSVVDTLPGPEAFF
>.|TRBJ2-7|TRBV10-2|.
TGCGCCAGCAGTGACTCCCAGGGAAATTCATACGAGCAGTACTTC
CASSDSQGNSYEQYF
>.|TRBJ2-7|TRBV7-3|.
TGTGCCAGCAGCTTAGCGGAGGACTCCTACGAGCAGTACTTC
CASSLAEDSYEQYF
>.|TRBJ1-1|TRBV30|.
TGTGCCTGGAAGCTGACAAACCGTGAAGCTTTCTTT
CAWKLTNREAFF
>TRBD2|TRBJ2-3|TRBV4-1|once
TGCGCCAGCAGCCAAGATAGGAGCGGGAGGGCCGGATGGACAGATACGCAGTATTTT
CASSQDRSGRAGWTDTQYF
>.|TRBJ2-7|TRBV19|.
TGTGCCAGTAGTAACCCCGGAGGGGACCGACCCTACGAGCAGTACTTC
CASSNPGGDRPYEQYF
>.|TRBJ2-7|TRBV11-2|.
TGTGCCAGCAGCTTGCGGGACCTGGACGGGGCCGAGCAGTACTTC
CASSLRDLDGAEQYF
>TRBD2|TRBJ2-3|TRBV19|.
TGTGCCAGTCATACTAGCGGCACAGATACGCAGTATTTT
CASHTSGTDTQYF
>.|TRBJ2-1|TRBV7-9|.
TGTGCCAGCAGCTTAGCGCTGGCTAGCGAGGGGATCTACAATGAGCAGTTCTTC
CASSLALASEGIYNEQFF
>TRBD1|TRBJ1-4|TRBV11-2|few
TGTGCCAGCAGCTCATACAGGGGGGTTGAAAAACTGTTTTTT
CASSSYRGVEKLFF
>.|TRBJ1-4|TRBV30|.
TGTGCCTGGAGTGTAAAGGGGGATGGTGAAAAACTGTTTTTT
CAWSVKGDGEKLFF
>TRBD2|TRBJ2-3|TRBV6-1|.
TGTGCCAGCAGCTTAGCGGGAGCCTCAGATACGCAGTATTTT
CASSLAGASDTQYF
>.|TRBJ2-5|TRBV19|.
TGTGCCAGTAGCCCCGGGGGGCCGGAGACCCAGTACTTC
CASSPGGPETQYF
>.|TRBJ1-5|TRBV30|.
TGTGCCTGGAGTTCGTCGGTTAATCAGCCCCAGCATTTT
CAWSSSVNQPQHF
>TRBD2|TRBJ2-7|TRBV25-1|.
TGTGCCAGCAGTGCCCGGGGGGACGGCATAGTTGAGCAGTACTTC
CASSARGDGIVEQYF
>.|TRBJ2-7|TRBV4-1|.
TGCGCCAGCAGCCAAGAGGAGGGGGGGGGCTCCTACGAGCAGTACTTC
CASSQEEGGGSYEQYF
>TRBD1|TRBJ1-1|TRBV10-3|.
TGTGCCAGCGGACAGGCCCCTGAAGCTTTCTTT
CASGQAPEAFF
>.|TRBJ1-1|TRBV5-1|once
TGCGCCAGCAGCTTGGCAAGCGGGGATGAAGCTTTCTTT
CASSLASGDEAFF
>.|TRBJ1-1|TRBV5-1|.
TGCGCCAGCAGCTTGGGGCAGTCGAACACTGAAGCTTTCTTT
CASSLGQSNTEAFF
>TRBD2|TRBJ2-3|TRBV9|.
TGTGCCAGCAGCGCCGGACTAGCGGGAGGTGCAGATACGCAGTATTTT
CASSAGLAGGADTQYF
>.|TRBJ2-1|TRBV7-2|.
TGTGCCAGCAGCTTAATTAATACTGTCAATGAGCAGTTCTTC
CASSLINTVNEQFF
>.|TRBJ2-3|TRBV18|.
TGTGCCAGCTCACTCGGACGGGGAGACACAGATACGCAGTATTTT
CASSLGRGDTDTQYF
>TRBD2|TRBJ2-3|TRBV10-1|.
TGCGCCAGCAGTGAGTCTGCGACTAGCGGCACAGATACGCAGTATTTT
CASSESATSGTDTQYF
>TRBD2|TRBJ2-6|TRBV4-1|.
TGCGCCAGCAGCCAAGATCGGGGGGCTGGGGCCAACGTCCTGACTTTC
CASSQDRGAGANVLTF
>.|TRBJ1-1|TRBV9|once
TGTGCCAGCAGCGTAGCTCGAGGCACTGAAGCTTTCTTT
CASSVARGTEAFF
>TRBD2|TRBJ2-1|TRBV5-5|.
TGTGCCAGCAGCCGGACCTTTGGCGGGGGAAACAATGAGCAGTTCTTC
CASSRTFGGGNNEQFF
>.|TRBJ2-7|TRBV28|.
TGTGCCAGCAGTTTCCCGAGGAACGAGCAGTACTTC
CASSFPRNEQYF
>.|TRBJ2-2|TRBV29-1|.
TGCAGCGTTGAAGATCGCGGCACCGGGGAGCTGTTTTTT
CSVEDRGTGELFF